The present TCR beta chain was sequenced within a study of T cell changes during pregnancy in multiple sclerosis. Some clones are missing from TCRdb's copy, which holds only in-frame ones; the method was immunoSEQ multiplex PCR. The data contain under 40,000 clones, around 93% of them singletons. This sequence was found in a female donor with multiple sclerosis, enrolled in a pregnancy study. The starting material was CD8+ T cells from peripheral blood mononuclear cells, obtained before pregnancy.

CDR3 region: CASSSDRGPYEQYF. Here the CDR3 DNA reads TGCGCCAGCAGCTCTGACAGGGGGCCCTACGAGCAGTACTTC. The chain couples TRBV4-1 to TRBJ2-7; 10 bases are a match to TRBD1. The CDR3 is 14 amino acids. V was pared by 5 bases and J by 2 bases, with 3 bases of the junction left unmatched. CDR1 and CDR2 from the germline V gene are MGHRA and YSYEKL.